This is a list of T cell receptor beta chains from one sample in a study of blood T cell repertoires in COVID-19. Clones were sequenced by immunoSEQ multiplex PCR, and TCRdb holds only the in-frame ones, with some missing. The repertoire has 250,000 to 300,000 clones, around 90% of them found once; the top ten carry 2% to 2.5%. The material sequenced was peripheral blood. These receptors were taken from a woman aged 45 to 65 who had recovered from COVID-19. Both conserved end residues are part of each CDR3. D genes are given only for firm matches. Size is omitted from some rows. Given values are once, few, many or a class for expanded clones.

TRBD1,16,TRBV11-2,TRBJ2-2,-,TGTGCCAGCAGCGGAGGACAGGGGGCCGGCACCGGGGAGCTGTTTTTT,CASSGGQGAGTGELFF
-,15,TRBV6-5,TRBJ1-4,-,TGTGCCAGCAGAATTCCGGGAATGGGGTATGAAAAACTGTTTTTT,CASRIPGMGYEKLFF
-,14,TRBV7-2,TRBJ1-2,-,TGTGCCAGCAGCCAAGGGGGATTCCCTTATGGCTACACCTTC,CASSQGGFPYGYTF
-,13,TRBV4-1,TRBJ1-2,-,TGCGCCAGCAGCATTCATGGCTCCGGGGGCTACACCTTC,CASSIHGSGGYTF
-,11,TRBV7-2,TRBJ2-1,few,TGTGCCAGCAGCTTATTCGATGAGCAGTTCTTC,CASSLFDEQFF
TRBD1,13,TRBV30,TRBJ1-1,-,TGTGCCTGGGGGACAGGAGTCAACACTGAAGCTTTCTTT,CAWGTGVNTEAFF
-,16,TRBV7-9,TRBJ2-7,-,TGTGCCAGCAGCTTCTCCCCGAGGCAGAGCTCCTACGAGCAGTACTTC,CASSFSPRQSSYEQYF
-,13,TRBV7-2,TRBJ1-2,-,TGTGCCAGCAGCTTAACAACTAACTATGGCTACACCTTC,CASSLTTNYGYTF
TRBD1,14,TRBV5-1,TRBJ2-1,-,TGCGCCAGCAGCTTGGCAGACAGGGGGAGCGGAGGGTTCTTC,CASSLADRGSGGFF
-,15,TRBV14,TRBJ2-2,-,TGTGCCAGCAGCCGACTACAACAGGGCTTCGGGGAGCTGTTTTTT,CASSRLQQGFGELFF
-,14,TRBV5-8,TRBJ1-4,-,TGTGCCAGCAGCTTACGGGCAACTAATGAAAAACTGTTTTTT,CASSLRATNEKLFF
TRBD1,13,TRBV7-3,TRBJ1-1,-,TGTGCCACCGGACAGGGGGCAGACACTGAAGCTTTCTTT,CATGQGADTEAFF
-,14,TRBV18,TRBJ2-2,-,TGTGCCAGCCACCCGCGGGACGGGACCGGGGAGCTGTTTTTT,CASHPRDGTGELFF
TRBD1,14,TRBV18,TRBJ1-3,-,TGTGCCAGCTCAAAGAACAGGGGTGGAAACACCATATATTTT,CASSKNRGGNTIYF
-,13,TRBV5-5,TRBJ2-7,once,TGTGCCAGCAGCTTGTTATCCCGGTACGAGCAGTACTTC,CASSLLSRYEQYF
-,12,TRBV5-1,TRBJ2-7,-,TGCGCCAGCAGCTTGGCAGGGAACGGGCAGTACTTC,CASSLAGNGQYF
TRBD1,16,TRBV10-3,TRBJ2-1,-,TGTGCCATCAGCGCTACACAGGGGAGCTCCTACAATGAGCAGTTCTTC,CAISATQGSSYNEQFF
-,16,TRBV3-1/TRBV3-2,TRBJ1-4,-,TGTGCCAGCAGCCAAGAACAGTTTTCAACTAATGAAAAACTGTTTTTT,CASSQEQFSTNEKLFF
TRBD1,14,TRBV19,TRBJ2-7,-,TGTGCCAGTACGTCCGGGACAGGGGGTTACGAGCAGTACTTC,CASTSGTGGYEQYF
-,11,TRBV2,TRBJ1-1,-,TGTGCCAGCAGTGTGGGAGGGTTTGCTTTCTTT,CASSVGGFAFF
-,11,TRBV5-1,TRBJ2-1,-,TGCGCCAGCAGCTTACAAGATCGGCAGTTCTTC,CASSLQDRQFF
-,15,TRBV9,TRBJ1-2,-,TGTGCCAGCAGCGTAGCTCAGGGATTGGACTATGGCTACACCTTC,CASSVAQGLDYGYTF
-,15,TRBV6-5,TRBJ1-5,-,TGTGCCAGCAGTTCAGGGACACAGAGCAATCAGCCCCAGCATTTT,CASSSGTQSNQPQHF
TRBD2,15,TRBV9,TRBJ2-3,-,TGTGCCAGCAGCGTAAGCGGGGGGGGGTCGGATACGCAGTATTTT,CASSVSGGGSDTQYF
-,15,TRBV7-9,TRBJ1-2,once,TGTGCCAGCAGCACCAACGCTTTAGCTAACTATGGCTACACCTTC,CASSTNALANYGYTF
-,16,TRBV19,TRBJ1-1,-,TGTGCCAGTTCCTACGGTGAATCGGGGGTTGAGTGCGAAGCTTTCTTT,CASSYGESGVECEAFF
-,16,TRBV5-1,TRBJ2-6,-,TGCGCCAGCAGCTTGGTCGGGGGAGCCCGGGCCAACGTCCTGACTTTC,CASSLVGGARANVLTF
TRBD2,16,TRBV10-3,TRBJ2-1,-,TGTGCCATCAGACTCGGGACTAGCGGGAGTTACAATGAGCAGTTCTTC,CAIRLGTSGSYNEQFF
TRBD1,15,TRBV18,TRBJ2-7,-,TGTGCCAGCTCACCACCGACAGGGATTTTGTACGAGCAGTACTTC,CASSPPTGILYEQYF
-,14,TRBV6-5,TRBJ1-2,-,TGTGCCAGCAGCTCCTCCGGGACAAACTATGGCTACACCTTC,CASSSSGTNYGYTF
TRBD1,13,TRBV6-5,TRBJ1-2,few,TGTGCCAGCAGTCAGGACAGGGTTTATGGCTACACCTTC,CASSQDRVYGYTF
-,13,TRBV27,TRBJ1-2,once,TGTGCCAGCACCGCCGCCCGGGGCTATGGCTACACCTTC,CASTAARGYGYTF
TRBD2,12,TRBV7-2,TRBJ2-1,-,TGTGCCATCAGACTAGCGCTGGATGAGCAGTTCTTC,CAIRLALDEQFF
-,16,TRBV6-5,TRBJ2-7,-,TGTGCCAGCAGTTACCTACAGGGAGCCAGCTCCTACGAGCAGTACTTC,CASSYLQGASSYEQYF
-,13,TRBV13,TRBJ2-7,-,TGTGCCAGCAGCTTAGGGAGCTCCTACGAGCAGTACTTC,CASSLGSSYEQYF
-,11,TRBV6-5,TRBJ1-2,-,TGTGCCAGCGGCCCACCCTATGGCTACACCTTC,CASGPPYGYTF
TRBD1,14,TRBV25-1,TRBJ1-5,-,TGTGCCAGCAGGGGACAGGGAGAAGGTCAGCCCCAGCATTTT,CASRGQGEGQPQHF